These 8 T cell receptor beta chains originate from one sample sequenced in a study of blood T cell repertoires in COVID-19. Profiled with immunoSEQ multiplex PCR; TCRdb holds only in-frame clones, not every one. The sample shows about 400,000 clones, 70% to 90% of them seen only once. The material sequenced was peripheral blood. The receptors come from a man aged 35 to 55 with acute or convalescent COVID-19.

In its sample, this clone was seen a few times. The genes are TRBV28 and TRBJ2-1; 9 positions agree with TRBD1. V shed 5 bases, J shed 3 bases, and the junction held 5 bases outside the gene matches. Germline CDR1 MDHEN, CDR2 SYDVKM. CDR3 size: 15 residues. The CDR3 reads CASSTGTGFYNEQFF. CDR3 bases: TGTGCCAGCAGTACCGGGACAGGGTTCTACAATGAGCAGTTCTTC.

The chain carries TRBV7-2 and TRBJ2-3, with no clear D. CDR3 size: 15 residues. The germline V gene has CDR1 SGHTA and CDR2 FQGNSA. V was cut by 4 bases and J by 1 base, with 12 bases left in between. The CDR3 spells CASSSRFVGTDTQYF. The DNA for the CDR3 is TGTGCCAGCAGCTCCCGGTTCGTTGGCACAGATACGCAGTATTTT.

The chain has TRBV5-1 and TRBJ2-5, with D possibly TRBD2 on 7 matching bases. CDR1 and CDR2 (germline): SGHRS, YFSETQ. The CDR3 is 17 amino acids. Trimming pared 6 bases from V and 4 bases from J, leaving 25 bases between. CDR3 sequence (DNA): TGCGCCAGCACTGCCGGAGCCGGGGGGCCGAAGTTAGAGACCCAGTACTTC. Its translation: CASTAGAGGPKLETQYF.

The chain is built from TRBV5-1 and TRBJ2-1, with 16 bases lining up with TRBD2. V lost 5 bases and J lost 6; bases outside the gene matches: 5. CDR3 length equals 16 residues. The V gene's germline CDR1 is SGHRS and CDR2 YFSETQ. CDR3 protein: CASRGTSGRAFNEQFF. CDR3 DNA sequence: TGCGCCAGCAGGGGGACTAGCGGGAGGGCTTTCAATGAGCAGTTCTTC.

The CDR3 DNA follows: TGCGCCAGCAGCCCGGGACAAGACTCCTACGAGCAGTACTTC. Residues: CASSPGQDSYEQYF. The chain joins TRBV5-1 to TRBJ2-7; perhaps TRBD1 as D (6 bases). CDR1 and CDR2 (germline): SGHRS, YFSETQ. Trimming cost V 4 bases and J 0 bases, with 11 bases left between them. CDR3 size: 14 residues.

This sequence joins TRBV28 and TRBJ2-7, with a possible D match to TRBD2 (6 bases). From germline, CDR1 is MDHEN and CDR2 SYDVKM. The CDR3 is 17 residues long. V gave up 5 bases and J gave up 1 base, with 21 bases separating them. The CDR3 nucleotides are TGTGCCAGCAGTAAAGGGACTGGAGGATCAAGTTCCTACGAGCAGTACTTC. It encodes CASSKGTGGSSSYEQYF.

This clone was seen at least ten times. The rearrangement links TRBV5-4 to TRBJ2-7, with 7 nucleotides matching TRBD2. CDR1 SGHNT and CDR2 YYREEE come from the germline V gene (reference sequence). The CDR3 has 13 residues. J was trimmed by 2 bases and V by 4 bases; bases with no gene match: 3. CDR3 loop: CASSRGGTYEQYF. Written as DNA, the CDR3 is TGTGCCAGCAGCCGCGGGGGAACCTACGAGCAGTACTTC.

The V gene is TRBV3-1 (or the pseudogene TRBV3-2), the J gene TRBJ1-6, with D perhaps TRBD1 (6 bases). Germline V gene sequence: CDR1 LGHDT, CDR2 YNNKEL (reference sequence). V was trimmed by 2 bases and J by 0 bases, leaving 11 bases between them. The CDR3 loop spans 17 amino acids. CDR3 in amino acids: CASSQTGRSSYNSPLHF. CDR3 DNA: TGTGCCAGCAGCCAAACAGGGCGAAGCTCCTATAATTCACCCCTCCACTTT.